This T cell receptor (beta chain) was captured in a study of shared clonotypes between healthy human individuals. Study details: CD4 naive cells filled three plates per donor, CD4 memory three, CD8 naive two and CD8 memory one.

Subsets obtained from CD4+ cells comprised CD45RA+ naive and CD45RA-negative memory cells. Clones were read by immunoSEQ multiplex PCR, and TCRdb kept only the in-frame ones, dropping some. The repertoire holds about a million clones, with 60% to 85% as singletons. Trimming removed 6 bases at V and 2 bases at J, with 10 bases between. Germline CDR1 reads MNHNS; CDR2 reads SASEGT. CDR3 length equals 14 residues. The specimen sequenced was memory CD4+ T cells from PBMCs. As for subset: CD45RA-negative fraction. This clonotype originated in a man aged 18 to 30 in good health. Some clones in this sample may be carry-over from other donors' samples. The V call is TRBV6-1, the J call TRBJ1-4, with unresolved D. The DNA of the CDR3 is TGTGCCAGCAGCCCACTGTCGACTAATGAAAAACTGTTTTTT. Translated, it gives CASSPLSTNEKLFF.